The 27 T cell receptor beta chains listed next were all sequenced from one sample in a study of spatial heterogeneity in lung cancer. The time point: blood at routine non-recurrence follow-up after resection. Researchers sequenced whole RNA taken from tumor, nontumor lung or frozen PBMC without sorting. Using its own MiXCR run on the 5' RACE reads, TCRdb lists one record per CDR3 protein. The sample has about 52,000 distinct CDR3 sequences, more than 6.5% seen once. Sequences were derived from PBMCs, sampled at follow-up. These receptors originate from a female donor with early-stage non-small cell lung cancer.

The V and J genes are TRBV20-1 and TRBJ2-5; TRBD2 is a possible D gene (6 bases). The CDR3 sequence is 15 residues long. Germline assignment: CDR1 DFQATT and CDR2 SNEGSKA (reference sequence). V shed 0 bases and J shed 2 bases, with 13 bases lying between them. The CDR3 spells CSARDGRGQQETQYF. CDR3 sequence (DNA): TGCAGTGCTAGAGATGGGCGGGGCCAACAAGAGACCCAGTACTTC.

The V call is TRBV5-1, the J call TRBJ2-7, with D perhaps being TRBD1 or TRBD2 (5 bases each). CDR1 and CDR2 from the germline V gene are SGHRS and YFSETQ. The CDR3 runs 13 residues. Trimming left V 2 bases short and J 7 bases short, with 13 bases between. The CDR3 DNA reads TGCGCCAGCAGCTTTGGGACCCTAGGGGAGCAGTACTTC. Its protein product is CASSFGTLGEQYF. Filled out from reference TRBV5-1 and TRBJ2-7, the complete variable domain reads KAGVTQTPRYLIKTRGQQVTLSCSPISGHRSVSWYQQTPGQGLQFLFEYFSETQRNKGNFPGRFSGRQFSNSRSEMNVSTLELGDSALYLCASSFGTLGEQYFGPGTRLTVT.

This clonotype has just a few counts. The chain joins TRBV3-1 to TRBJ1-6, with D unresolved. The germline V and J ends were trimmed by 4 bases and 7 bases, with 5 bases remaining between them. The CDR3 runs to 12 residues. Per the germline V gene, CDR1 is LGHDT and CDR2 is YNNKEL (reference sequence). The CDR3 here is CASSPLNSPLHF. For the CDR3, the DNA is TGTGCCAGCAGCCCTCTAAATTCACCCCTCCACTTT.

The chain links TRBV2 to TRBJ1-5, with 8 bases aligning to TRBD1. Unmatched junction bases numbered 6, after V lost 7 bases and J lost 4 bases. There are 14 residues in the CDR3. Germline assignment: CDR1 SNHLY and CDR2 FYNNEI. CDR3 protein: CASTGTGGNQPQHF. The CDR3 DNA reads as TGTGCCAGCACCGGGACAGGAGGAAATCAGCCCCAGCATTTT.

This clonotype was counted at least ten times. V gene TRBV5-1 combines with J gene TRBJ2-5; no reliable D call. Trimming pared 3 bases from V and 7 bases from J, leaving 10 bases between. This CDR3 spans 12 amino acids. The germline V gene has CDR1 SGHRS and CDR2 YFSETQ. CDR3 sequence (DNA): TGCGCCAGCAGCTCCCCGCCGGGGACCCAGTACTTC. Protein sequence: CASSSPPGTQYF. Looking up the rest from reference TRBV5-1 and TRBJ2-5 gives the full variable domain: KAGVTQTPRYLIKTRGQQVTLSCSPISGHRSVSWYQQTPGQGLQFLFEYFSETQRNKGNFPGRFSGRQFSNSRSEMNVSTLELGDSALYLCASSSPPGTQYFGPGTRLLVL.

This clonotype occurred a few times. The rearrangement links TRBV3-1 to TRBJ1-1; D ambiguous. This CDR3 is 13 amino acids long. Germline V gene data show CDR1 as LGHDT and CDR2 as YNNKEL (reference sequence). The V gene lost 4 bases and the J gene lost 4 bases, with 10 bases spanning the gap. CDR3 nucleotides: TGTGCCAGCAGCCCTCAGTGGGCCACTGAAGCTTTCTTT. Protein product: CASSPQWATEAFF. Full variable domain (missing parts from reference TRBV3-1 and TRBJ1-1): DTAVSQTPKYLVTQMGNDKSIKCEQNLGHDTMYWYKQDSKKFLKIMFSYNNKELIINETVPNRFSPKSPDKAHLNLHINSLELGDSAVYFCASSPQWATEAFFGQGTRLTVV.

This clonotype has at least ten counts. The chain uses TRBV5-6 and TRBJ2-5; D unresolved. Germline V gene sequence: CDR1 SGHDT, CDR2 YYEEEE. V lost 0 bases, J lost 4 bases, and 7 bases lay in between. CDR3 size: 13 residues. Here the CDR3 DNA reads TGTGCCAGCAGCTTGGAGGTCCCAGAGACCCAGTACTTC. Encoded protein: CASSLEVPETQYF. Combining the CDR3 with reference TRBV5-6 and TRBJ2-5 gives the whole variable domain DAGVTQSPTHLIKTRGQQVTLRCSPKSGHDTVSWYQQALGQGPQFIFQYYEEEERQRGNFPDRFSGHQFPNYSSELNVNALLLGDSALYLCASSLEVPETQYFGPGTRLLVL.

At least ten counts were recorded for this clonotype. The J gene is TRBJ2-5, the V gene TRBV12-3 or TRBV12-4, with TRBD1 matching over 7 bases. The CDR3 spans 12 residues. V lost 5 bases to trimming and J lost 5 bases; unmatched junction nucleotides: 2. CDR3: CASSQGGETQYF. The CDR3 DNA reads TGTGCCAGCAGTCAAGGGGGCGAGACCCAGTACTTC.

This clonotype was seen a few times. The V call is TRBV6-2 or TRBV6-3, the J call TRBJ2-5, with TRBD2 matching 11 bases. Unmatched junction bases numbered 5, after V lost 5 bases and J lost 3 bases. This CDR3 comprises 15 residues. The germline V gene has CDR1 MNHEY and CDR2 SVGEGT. In DNA, the CDR3 is TGTGCCAGCAGTAAACCGGGACTAGCGGAAGAGACCCAGTACTTC. Translation: CASSKPGLAEETQYF.

This clonotype was counted many times. The V and J genes are TRBV5-5 and TRBJ1-5; D is possibly TRBD1 (5 bases). The CDR3 contains 13 residues. Germline CDR1 and CDR2: SGHKS and YYEKEE (reference sequence). Deletions cut 3 bases from V and 2 bases from J, with 6 bases between. The DNA for the CDR3 is TGTGCCAGCAGCTGGGACGGCAATCAGCCCCAGCATTTT. Protein: CASSWDGNQPQHF.

This clonotype has just a few counts. The CDR3 coding sequence is TGTGCCAGTAAGGGACAGAGAGGGATCGGGGAGCTGTTTTTT. This gives the protein CASKGQRGIGELFF. The gene calls are TRBV19 and TRBJ2-2; 7 nucleotides align to TRBD1. The trim removed 7 bases at V and 7 bases at J, leaving 9 bases unmatched. Per germline, CDR1 LNHDA and CDR2 SQIVND (reference sequence). This CDR3 has 14 residues.

The sample holds many counts of this clonotype. This rearrangement joins TRBV5-6 to TRBJ2-5; 9 bases match TRBD1. The CDR3 runs 16 residues. CDR1 is SGHDT and CDR2 is YYEEEE in the germline V gene. V shed 4 bases and J 5 bases; nucleotides not matched to a gene: 12. The CDR3 reads CASSLFTGGGDETQYF. CDR3 coding DNA: TGTGCCAGCAGCCTATTCACAGGGGGCGGGGATGAGACCCAGTACTTC.

This clonotype has ten or more counts. V gene TRBV7-2 combines with J gene TRBJ2-1; 9 bases fit TRBD1. Per germline, CDR1 SGHTA and CDR2 FQGNSA. This CDR3 contains 17 residues. With V trimmed by 1 base and J by 8 bases, 12 bases remained unmatched. This CDR3 reads CASSLDSLGQGKDEQFF. Here the CDR3 DNA reads TGTGCCAGCAGCTTAGATTCACTGGGACAGGGTAAGGATGAGCAGTTCTTC.

This clonotype was seen only a few times. The genes are TRBV7-9 and TRBJ2-7; D ambiguous. There are 13 residues in the CDR3. Trimming cost V 2 bases and J 1 base, with 6 bases left between them. CDR1 SEHNR and CDR2 FQNEAQ come from the germline V gene (reference sequence). CDR3 DNA: TGTGCCAGCAGCTTAACTCAGTCCTACGAGCAGTACTTC. Amino acids: CASSLTQSYEQYF.

This clonotype was detected ten times or more. The chain employs TRBV6-5 and TRBJ2-7; 8 bases map to TRBD2. Germline CDR1 is MNHEY and CDR2 is SVGAGI. V lost 4 bases, J lost 0 bases, and 14 bases stayed unmatched. The length of the CDR3 is 18 residues. This CDR3 is CASSSEWSGGSSSYEQYF. The CDR3, as DNA: TGTGCCAGCAGTTCCGAATGGAGCGGGGGTTCAAGCTCCTACGAGCAGTACTTC.

This clonotype appeared many times. V is TRBV7-9 and J is TRBJ2-5; D could derive from TRBD1 or TRBD2 (5 bases each). This CDR3 spans 13 amino acids. The germline V gene has CDR1 SEHNR and CDR2 FQNEAQ (reference sequence). Trimming pared 5 bases from V and 3 bases from J, leaving 10 bases between. CDR3 sequence (DNA): TGTGCCAGCAGCCAACTAGGGGAAGAGACCCAGTACTTC. This gives the protein CASSQLGEETQYF.

In this sample, this clonotype turned up many times. The chain carries TRBV18 and TRBJ2-3; D remains unclear. The length of the CDR3 is 14 residues. Trimming left V 5 bases short and J 3 bases short, with 12 bases between. The germline V gene has CDR1 KGHSH and CDR2 LQKENI. This CDR3 reads CASSTTLHTDTQYF. As DNA, the CDR3 is TGTGCCAGCTCAACGACCCTACATACAGATACGCAGTATTTT. Filled out from reference TRBV18 and TRBJ2-3, the complete variable domain reads NAGVMQNPRHLVRRRGQEARLRCSPMKGHSHVYWYRQLPEEGLKFMVYLQKENIIDESGMPKERFSAEFPKEGPSILRIQQVVRGDSAAYFCASSTTLHTDTQYFGPGTRLTVL.

This clonotype occurred a few times. The rearrangement uses TRBV29-1 and TRBJ2-1; 14 bases fit TRBD2. CDR1 SQVTM and CDR2 ANQGSEA come from the germline V gene. This CDR3 spans 18 amino acids. With V trimmed by 8 bases and J by 3 bases, 15 bases remained unmatched. The DNA for the CDR3 is TGCAGCCTAAGGGGACTAGCGGGGGAGTCACGTTTCTACAATGAGCAGTTCTTC. This translates into CSLRGLAGESRFYNEQFF.

This clonotype was counted ten times or more. The chain links TRBV5-1 to TRBJ2-5, with D tentatively TRBD1 (5 bases). Trimming left V 1 base short and J 3 bases short, with 10 bases between. Germline-derived CDR1 and CDR2 are SGHRS and YFSETQ. This CDR3 has 14 amino acids. Here the CDR3 DNA reads TGCGCCAGCAGCTTGTCCAGCAGGGAAGAGACCCAGTACTTC. Residues: CASSLSSREETQYF.

This clonotype appeared a few times. The chain uses TRBV3-1 and TRBJ2-5, with unresolved D. CDR3 length equals 13 residues. V lost 4 bases and J 10 bases, leaving 16 bases between the germline ends. Looked up from germline, CDR1 is LGHDT and CDR2 is YNNKEL (reference sequence). The CDR3 sequence: CASSPSGPVFQYF. As DNA, the CDR3 is TGTGCCAGCAGCCCCTCCGGCCCCGTGTTCCAGTACTTC.

This clonotype was recorded many times. The chain has TRBV7-9 and TRBJ2-1; D is unresolved. CDR3 length: 13 residues. V gave up 0 bases and J gave up 10 bases, with 10 bases separating them. CDR1 and CDR2 from the germline V gene are SEHNR and FQNEAQ (reference sequence). The CDR3 nucleotides are TGTGCCAGCAGCTTAGCGCTTGCAGCCGAGCAGTTCTTC. Its translation: CASSLALAAEQFF.

The chain joins TRBV4-1 to TRBJ1-3; the match to TRBD1 covers 8 bases. The CDR3 has 15 residues. V lost 3 bases to trimming and J lost 4 bases; unmatched junction nucleotides: 5. Germline assignment: CDR1 MGHRA and CDR2 YSYEKL. CDR3 residues: CASSQTGVRGNTIYF. CDR3 coding DNA: TGCGCCAGCAGCCAGACAGGGGTCCGGGGAAACACCATATATTTT.

The V gene is TRBV28, the J gene TRBJ2-7; maybe TRBD2 (5 bases). V lost 2 bases and J 3 bases, leaving 14 bases between the germline ends. Germline V gene sequence: CDR1 MDHEN, CDR2 SYDVKM. The CDR3 consists of 15 residues. For the CDR3, the DNA is TGTGCCAGCAGTTTACTGGGTCTAGCCCGCTACGAGCAGTACTTC. It is translated as CASSLLGLARYEQYF.

Relative to its sample, this clonotype is medium-sized (0.01 to 0.1%). The chain uses TRBV18 and TRBJ2-5, with D unresolved. The CDR3 runs 11 residues. The V end lost 6 bases, the J end lost 4 bases, and 6 bases lay between the germline ends. Germline V CDR1 and CDR2: KGHSH, LQKENI. CDR3 DNA: TGTGCCAGCTCCCAGGCAGAGACCCAGTACTTC. Protein sequence: CASSQAETQYF.

This clonotype was counted ten times or more. The V call is TRBV5-1, the J call TRBJ1-5; possible D gene TRBD1, 5 bases. Trimming removed 0 bases at V and 6 bases at J, with 13 bases between. Per the germline V gene, CDR1 is SGHRS and CDR2 is YFSETQ. The CDR3 length is 15 residues. The CDR3 nucleotides read TGCGCCAGCAGCTTGGGTCCAGGGTCAGGTCAGCCCCAGCATTTT. Translated, it gives CASSLGPGSGQPQHF. The variable domain in full, completed from reference TRBV5-1 and TRBJ1-5, reads KAGVTQTPRYLIKTRGQQVTLSCSPISGHRSVSWYQQTPGQGLQFLFEYFSETQRNKGNFPGRFSGRQFSNSRSEMNVSTLELGDSALYLCASSLGPGSGQPQHFGDGTRLSIL.

The rearrangement uses TRBV7-2 and TRBJ2-1; 10 bases are a match to TRBD2. The germline V gene encodes CDR1 SGHTA and CDR2 FQGNSA. The V gene end was trimmed by 5 bases and the J gene end by 8 bases; junction bases not matched to a gene: 6. The CDR3 totals 14 residues. This chain's CDR3 is CASSPKRGGYEQFF. Written as DNA, the CDR3 is TGTGCCAGCAGCCCCAAGCGGGGGGGCTATGAGCAGTTCTTC.

This clonotype showed up just a few times. V gene TRBV20-1 combines with J gene TRBJ2-3, with a weak D call TRBD2 (6 bases). Germline loops: CDR1 DFQATT, CDR2 SNEGSKA (reference sequence). Trimming pared 0 bases from V and 4 bases from J, leaving 17 bases between. CDR3 size: 16 residues. The CDR3 loop reads CSARDRGGPAPDTQYF. For the CDR3, the DNA is TGCAGTGCTAGAGATAGGGGAGGCCCTGCTCCAGATACGCAGTATTTT.